This T cell receptor (beta chain) emerged from a study of T cells after yellow fever vaccination. Whole-study results and caveats: Reappearance after the booster was seen for most primary-vaccination clones, at 95% to 98% CD4 and around 88% CD8.

Concerning this clonotype: Its cognate antigen is unknown.

A universal primer site and UMIs were added as TCR cDNA was made by 5'RACE template switching. TCRdb used MiXCR to reprocess the 5' RACE reads, holding one entry per CDR3 protein. The data contain 200,000 to 300,000 distinct CDR3 sequences, 10% to 15% of them singletons. The V end was cut by 5 bases, the J end by 3 bases, with 8 bases between. This CDR3 has 14 amino acids. From germline, CDR1 is SEHNR and CDR2 FQNEAQ (reference sequence). The gene calls are TRBV7-9 and TRBJ1-6; D remains unclear. This sequence was found in a man aged 25 to 45 who received the YFV17D yellow fever vaccine. The sample in question was CD4+ T cells sorted from PBMCs, obtained 45 days after the yellow fever booster vaccination. CDR3 loop: CASSGSFYNSPLHF. The DNA of the CDR3 is TGTGCCAGCAGCGGGAGCTTCTATAATTCACCCCTCCACTTT.